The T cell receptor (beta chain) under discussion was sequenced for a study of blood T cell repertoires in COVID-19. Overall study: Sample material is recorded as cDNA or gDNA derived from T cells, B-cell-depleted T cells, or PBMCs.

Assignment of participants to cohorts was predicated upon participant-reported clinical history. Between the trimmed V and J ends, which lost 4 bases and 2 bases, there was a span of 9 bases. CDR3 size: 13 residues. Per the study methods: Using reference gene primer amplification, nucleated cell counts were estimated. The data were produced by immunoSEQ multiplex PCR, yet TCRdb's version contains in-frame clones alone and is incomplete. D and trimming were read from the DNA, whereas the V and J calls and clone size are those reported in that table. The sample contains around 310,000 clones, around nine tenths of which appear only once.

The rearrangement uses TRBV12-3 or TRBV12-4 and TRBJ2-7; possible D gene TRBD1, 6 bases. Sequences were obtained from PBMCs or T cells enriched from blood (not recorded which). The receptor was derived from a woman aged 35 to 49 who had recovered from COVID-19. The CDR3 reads CASSWGTTYEQYF. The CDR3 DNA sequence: TGTGCCAGCAGTTGGGGGACAACCTACGAGCAGTACTTC.